The subject of this entry is one T cell receptor beta chain. Its antigen is currently unknown. The germline CDR1 and CDR2 sequences are SSHAT and FNYEAQ (reference sequence). The length of the CDR3 is 18 residues. The V gene lost 2 bases and the J gene lost 0 bases, with 19 bases spanning the gap. The entry originates in a study of cytomegalovirus exposure and HLA in healthy donors. PCR used 60 Vbeta primers and 13 Jbeta primers. Assay used: immunoSEQ multiplex PCR; TCRdb lists only in-frame clones, some missing. This repertoire shows around 80,000 clones, 70% to 80% found once; its top ten account for more than 8.5%. Study results and limitations: Per a prior analysis, the majority of TCR beta V segments were productive roughly 90% or roughly 30% of the time. Reports described diagnosis of cytomegalovirus status by the classifier as highly specific and sensitive.

The material sequenced was PBMCs. J is TRBJ1-1 and V is TRBV7-7, with D maybe TRBD1 (5 bases). The clonotype originates from a middle-aged man in good health and CMV-seropositive. The CDR3 loop is CASSLKIPGRDMNTEAFF. The DNA for the CDR3 is TGTGCCAGCAGCTTAAAGATTCCGGGCAGGGATATGAACACTGAAGCTTTCTTT. The whole variable domain, remainder taken from reference TRBV7-7 and TRBJ1-1, is GAGVSQSPRYKVTKRGQDVTLRCDPISSHATLYWYQQALGQGPEFLTYFNYEAQPDKSGLPSDRFSAERPEGSISTLTIQRTEQRDSAMYRCASSLKIPGRDMNTEAFFGQGTRLTVV.